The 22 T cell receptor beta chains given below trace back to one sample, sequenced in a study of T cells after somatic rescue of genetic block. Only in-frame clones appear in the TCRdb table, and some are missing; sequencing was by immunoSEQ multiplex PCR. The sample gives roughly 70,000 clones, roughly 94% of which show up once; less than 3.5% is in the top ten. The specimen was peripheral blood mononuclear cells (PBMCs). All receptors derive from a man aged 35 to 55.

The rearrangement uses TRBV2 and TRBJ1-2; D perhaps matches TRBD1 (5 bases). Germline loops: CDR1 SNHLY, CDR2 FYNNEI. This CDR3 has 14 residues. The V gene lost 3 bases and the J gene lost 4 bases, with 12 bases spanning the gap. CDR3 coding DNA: TGTGCCAGCAGTGAGGATTCAGGGACCTATGGCTACACCTTC. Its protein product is CASSEDSGTYGYTF.

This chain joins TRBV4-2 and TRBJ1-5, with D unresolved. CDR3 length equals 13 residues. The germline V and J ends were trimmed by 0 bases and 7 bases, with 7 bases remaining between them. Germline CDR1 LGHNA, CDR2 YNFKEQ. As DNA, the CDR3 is TGTGCCAGCAGCCAAGATCTTCCCCAGCCCCAGCATTTT. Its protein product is CASSQDLPQPQHF.

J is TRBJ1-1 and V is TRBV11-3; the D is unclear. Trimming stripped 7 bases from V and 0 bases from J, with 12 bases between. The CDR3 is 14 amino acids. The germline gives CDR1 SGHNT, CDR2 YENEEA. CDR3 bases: TGTGCCAGCATCCCTCTCCCCATGAACACTGAAGCTTTCTTT. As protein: CASIPLPMNTEAFF.

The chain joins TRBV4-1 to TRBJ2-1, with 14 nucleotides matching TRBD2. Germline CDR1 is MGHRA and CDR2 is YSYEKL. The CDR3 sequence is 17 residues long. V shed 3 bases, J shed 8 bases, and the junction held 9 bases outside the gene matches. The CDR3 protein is CASSQEAGTSGGDEQFF. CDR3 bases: TGCGCCAGCAGCCAGGAGGCCGGGACTAGCGGGGGCGATGAGCAGTTCTTC.

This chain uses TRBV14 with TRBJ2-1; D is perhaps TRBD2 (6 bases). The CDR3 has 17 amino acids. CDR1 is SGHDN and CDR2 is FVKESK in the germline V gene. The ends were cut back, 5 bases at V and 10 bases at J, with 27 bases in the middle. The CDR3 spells CASSTPSGRGLVGEQFF. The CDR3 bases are TGTGCCAGCAGCACCCCCAGCGGTCGGGGACTGGTCGGGGAGCAGTTCTTC.

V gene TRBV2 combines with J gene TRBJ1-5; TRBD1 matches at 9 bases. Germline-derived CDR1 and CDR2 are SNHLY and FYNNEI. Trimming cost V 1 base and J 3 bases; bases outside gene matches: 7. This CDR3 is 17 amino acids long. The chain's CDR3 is CASSEGGTGSFNQPQHF. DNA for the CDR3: TGTGCCAGCAGTGAAGGGGGGACAGGGAGTTTCAATCAGCCCCAGCATTTT.

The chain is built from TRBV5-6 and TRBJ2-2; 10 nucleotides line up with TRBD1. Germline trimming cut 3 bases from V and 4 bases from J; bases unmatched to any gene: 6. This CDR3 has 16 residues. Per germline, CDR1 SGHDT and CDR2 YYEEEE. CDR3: CASSWTGQGITGELFF. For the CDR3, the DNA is TGTGCCAGCAGCTGGACGGGACAGGGGATCACCGGGGAGCTGTTTTTT.

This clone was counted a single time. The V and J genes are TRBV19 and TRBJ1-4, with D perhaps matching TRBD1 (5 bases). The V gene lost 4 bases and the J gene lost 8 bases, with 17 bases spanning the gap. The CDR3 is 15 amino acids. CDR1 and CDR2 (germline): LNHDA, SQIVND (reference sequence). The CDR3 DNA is TGTGCCAGTAGTAACCGACTGGCTGGGGGAGAAAAACTGTTTTTT. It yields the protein CASSNRLAGGEKLFF.

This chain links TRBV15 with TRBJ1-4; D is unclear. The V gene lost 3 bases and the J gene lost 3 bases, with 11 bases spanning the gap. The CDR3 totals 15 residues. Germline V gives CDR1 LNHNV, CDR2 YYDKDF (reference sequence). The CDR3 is CATSREGLSNEKLFF. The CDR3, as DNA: TGTGCCACCAGCAGGGAGGGTTTATCTAATGAAAAACTGTTTTTT.

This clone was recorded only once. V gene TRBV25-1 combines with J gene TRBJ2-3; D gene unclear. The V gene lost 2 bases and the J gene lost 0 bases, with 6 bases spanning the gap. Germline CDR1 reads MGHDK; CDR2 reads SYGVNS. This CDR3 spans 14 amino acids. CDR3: CASSELVSTDTQYF. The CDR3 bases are TGTGCCAGCAGTGAACTTGTCAGCACAGATACGCAGTATTTT.

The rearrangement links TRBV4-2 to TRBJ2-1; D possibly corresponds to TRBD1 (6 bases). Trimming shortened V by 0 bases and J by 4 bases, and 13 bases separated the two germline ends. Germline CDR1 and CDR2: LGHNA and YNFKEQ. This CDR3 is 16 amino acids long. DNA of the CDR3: TGTGCCAGCAGCCAAGATCACTCAACAGGGTACAATGAGCAGTTCTTC. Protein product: CASSQDHSTGYNEQFF.

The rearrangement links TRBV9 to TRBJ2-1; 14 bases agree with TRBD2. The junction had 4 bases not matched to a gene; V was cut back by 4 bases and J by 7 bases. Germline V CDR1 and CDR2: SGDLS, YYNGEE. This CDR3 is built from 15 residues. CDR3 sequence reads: CASSPRTSGRNEQFF. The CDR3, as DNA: TGTGCCAGCAGCCCCCGGACTAGCGGGAGGAATGAGCAGTTCTTC.

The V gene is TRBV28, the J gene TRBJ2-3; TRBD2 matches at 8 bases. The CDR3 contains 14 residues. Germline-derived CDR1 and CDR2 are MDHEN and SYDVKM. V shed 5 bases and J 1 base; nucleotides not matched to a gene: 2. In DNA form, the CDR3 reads TGTGCCAGCAGTCCGGGGGGGGGCACAGATACGCAGTATTTT. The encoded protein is CASSPGGGTDTQYF.

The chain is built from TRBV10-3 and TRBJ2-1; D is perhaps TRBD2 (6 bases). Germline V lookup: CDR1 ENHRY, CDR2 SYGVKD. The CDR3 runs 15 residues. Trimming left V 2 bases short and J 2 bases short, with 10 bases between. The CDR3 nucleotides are TGTGCCATCAGTGAGGGGCTAGCGCCCTACAATGAGCAGTTCTTC. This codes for CAISEGLAPYNEQFF.

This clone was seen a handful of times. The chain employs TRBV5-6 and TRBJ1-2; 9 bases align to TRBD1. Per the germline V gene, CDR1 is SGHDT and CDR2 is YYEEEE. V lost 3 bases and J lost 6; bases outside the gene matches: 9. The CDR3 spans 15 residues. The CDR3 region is CASSWAGTGSHGYTF. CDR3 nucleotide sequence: TGTGCCAGCAGCTGGGCCGGGACAGGGAGTCATGGCTACACCTTC.

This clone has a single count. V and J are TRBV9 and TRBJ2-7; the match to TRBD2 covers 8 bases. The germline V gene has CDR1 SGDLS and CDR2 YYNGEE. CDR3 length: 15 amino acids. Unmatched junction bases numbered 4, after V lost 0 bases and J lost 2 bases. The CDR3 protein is CASSVGLAGTYEQYF. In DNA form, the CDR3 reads TGTGCCAGCAGCGTAGGTCTAGCGGGCACCTACGAGCAGTACTTC.

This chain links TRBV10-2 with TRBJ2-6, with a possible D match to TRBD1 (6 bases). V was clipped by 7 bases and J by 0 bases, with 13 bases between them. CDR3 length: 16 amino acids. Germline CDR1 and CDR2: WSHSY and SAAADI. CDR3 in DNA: TGCGCCAGCAATGGGGGACATAGCTCTGGGGCCAACGTCCTGACTTTC. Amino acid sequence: CASNGGHSSGANVLTF.

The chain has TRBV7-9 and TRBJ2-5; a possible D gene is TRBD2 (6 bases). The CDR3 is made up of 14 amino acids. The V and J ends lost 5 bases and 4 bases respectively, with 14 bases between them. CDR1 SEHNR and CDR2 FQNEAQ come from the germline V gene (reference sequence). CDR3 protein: CASSRGVEGETQYF. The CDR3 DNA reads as TGTGCCAGCAGCCGCGGGGTTGAGGGAGAGACCCAGTACTTC. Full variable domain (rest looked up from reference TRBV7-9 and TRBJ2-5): DTGVSQNPRHKITKRGQNVTFRCDPISEHNRLYWYRQTLGQGPEFLTYFQNEAQLEKSRLLSDRFSAERPKGSFSTLEIQRTEQGDSAMYLCASSRGVEGETQYFGPGTRLLVL.

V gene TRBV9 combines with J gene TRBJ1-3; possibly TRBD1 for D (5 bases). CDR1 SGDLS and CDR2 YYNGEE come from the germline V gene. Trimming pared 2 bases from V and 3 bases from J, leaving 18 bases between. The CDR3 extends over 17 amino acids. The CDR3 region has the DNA TGTGCCAGCAGCGTGATGGACAAGGGTTCAGGTGGAAACACCATATATTTT. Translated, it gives CASSVMDKGSGGNTIYF.

The DNA for the CDR3 is TGTGCCAGCAGCTTAGCGTACAGCTGGGACATTCAGTACTTC. Protein: CASSLAYSWDIQYF. V is TRBV11-2 and J is TRBJ2-4, with no clear D. The CDR3 runs 14 residues. V dropped 1 base and J dropped 8 bases, with 12 bases sitting between them. Germline V lookup: CDR1 SGHAT, CDR2 FQNNGV.

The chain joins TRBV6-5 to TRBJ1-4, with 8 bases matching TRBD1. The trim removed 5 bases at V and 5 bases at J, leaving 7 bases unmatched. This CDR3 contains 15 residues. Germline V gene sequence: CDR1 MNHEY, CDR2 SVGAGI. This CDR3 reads CASSPDRGYNEKLFF. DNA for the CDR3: TGTGCCAGCAGTCCCGACAGGGGCTACAATGAAAAACTGTTTTTT.

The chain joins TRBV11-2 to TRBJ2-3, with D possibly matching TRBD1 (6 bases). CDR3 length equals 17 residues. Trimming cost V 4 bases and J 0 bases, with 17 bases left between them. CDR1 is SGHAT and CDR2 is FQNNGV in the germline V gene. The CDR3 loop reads CASSSLDRLLSTDTQYF. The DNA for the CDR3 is TGTGCCAGCAGCTCGTTGGACAGACTGCTTAGCACAGATACGCAGTATTTT.